A selection of T cell receptor beta chains follows, all from one sample in a study of OX40 agonist ivuxolimab in advanced cancers. Profiled with immunoSEQ multiplex PCR; TCRdb holds only in-frame clones, not every one. The table records approximately 70,000 clones, 90% to 95% of them present only once. The sequencing here drew on CD4+ or CD8+ T cells sorted from blood, taken in a trial of the OX40 agonist ivuxolimab. The source of these receptors is an adult with an advanced solid tumor such as melanoma, head and neck, liver or kidney cancer. Both conserved end residues are part of each CDR3. A D gene is named only where the DNA matches it firmly. Where a row states a size, it is once, few, many or the class of an expanded clone; other rows omit it.

13	.	.	TRBV27	TRBJ1-1	TGTGCCAGCAGTTTCACAGGGTACACTGAAGCTTTCTTT	CASSFTGYTEAFF
14	.	.	TRBV28	TRBJ1-4	TGTGCCAGCAGTTTTCGACAGATTAATGAAAAACTGTTTTTT	CASSFRQINEKLFF
17	.	.	TRBV10-3	TRBJ1-2	TGTGCCATCAGTGAGTCGAGTTATGTGGCAGGGGACTATGGCTACACCTTC	CAISESSYVAGDYGYTF
14	TRBD1	.	TRBV28	TRBJ1-2	TGTGCCAGCAGATCCGTCGGGACAGGGGGGGACTACACCTTC	CASRSVGTGGDYTF
13	.	once	TRBV7-6	TRBJ1-2	TGTGCCAGCAGCTCCGGACCGGATTATGGCTACACCTTC	CASSSGPDYGYTF
15	.	few	TRBV2	TRBJ2-1	TGTGCCAGCAGGCTTTTGGGGAGCTCCTACAATGAGCAGTTCTTC	CASRLLGSSYNEQFF
16	.	.	TRBV10-2	TRBJ2-7	TGCGCCAGCAGTGAGTTACAGGGACAACAAACCTACGAGCAGTACTTC	CASSELQGQQTYEQYF
15	.	once	TRBV7-9	TRBJ1-5	TGTGCCAGCAGCCTAGGGGGTGGACAGTATCAGCCCCAGCATTTT	CASSLGGGQYQPQHF
14	.	.	TRBV6-5	TRBJ2-1	TGTGCCAGCAAGACGGACAGTACCTACAATGAGCAGTTCTTC	CASKTDSTYNEQFF
11	.	.	TRBV29-1	TRBJ2-1	TGCAGCGTTTTGGGACAGCGGGGGCAGTTCTTC	CSVLGQRGQFF
15	.	.	TRBV11-2	TRBJ1-1	TGTGCCAGCAGCCAATCCGGGAGACTGAACACTGAAGCTTTCTTT	CASSQSGRLNTEAFF
14	.	.	TRBV7-9	TRBJ1-2	TGTGCCAGCAGCGCATCCGGAAGAGACTATGGCTACACCTTC	CASSASGRDYGYTF
15	.	.	TRBV25-1	TRBJ2-3	TGTGCCAGCAGTGCTTGGGACTCTACCGGGACGCCGCAGTATTTT	CASSAWDSTGTPQYF
17	.	.	TRBV4-3	TRBJ2-2	TGCGCCAGCAGCCAAGATTTTGTGGGGTTAAACACCGGGGAGCTGTTTTTT	CASSQDFVGLNTGELFF
18	TRBD2	.	TRBV7-9	TRBJ2-5	TGTGCCAGCAGCTTAGCCCTCGCTAGCGGGGCCCTCGGGGAGACCCAGTACTTC	CASSLALASGALGETQYF
17	TRBD1	.	TRBV7-3	TRBJ1-3	TGTGCCAGCAGCTTCGGGCGACAGGGGGTCTGTGGAAACACCATATATTTT	CASSFGRQGVCGNTIYF
13	TRBD1	.	TRBV28	TRBJ2-7	TGTGCCAGCAGTTTCGGGACAGCCTACGAGCAGTACTTC	CASSFGTAYEQYF
14	TRBD2	.	TRBV9	TRBJ2-3	TGTGCCAGCAGCCCCGGGGGGGCAACAGATACGCAGTATTTT	CASSPGGATDTQYF
15	.	.	TRBV27	TRBJ2-6	TGTGCCAGCAGTTTAGGGGTAACCGGGGCCAACGTCCTGACTTTC	CASSLGVTGANVLTF
12	.	.	TRBV7-9	TRBJ2-2	TGTGCCAGCAGCTTAGGACCCGGGGAGCTGTTTTTT	CASSLGPGELFF
15	.	few	TRBV27	TRBJ1-1	TGTGCCAGCAGTATCGCCAAGGGTGGTTATGTTGAAGCTTTCTTT	CASSIAKGGYVEAFF
15	.	.	TRBV4-1	TRBJ2-3	TGCGCCAGCAGCCAAGGTGAAGGGACGATTGATACGCAGTATTTT	CASSQGEGTIDTQYF
18	TRBD1	.	TRBV29-1	TRBJ1-1	TGCAGCGTCGCAGGAACTATCTCCGGGACAGGAATAAACACTGAAGCTTTCTTT	CSVAGTISGTGINTEAFF
17	.	.	TRBV7-7	TRBJ1-3	TGTGCTAGCAGCTTGGTAATCGGGCCCGCACCGGGAAACACCATATATTTT	CASSLVIGPAPGNTIYF
14	.	.	TRBV9	TRBJ2-5	TGTGCCAGCAGCGTAGGGGTTAGGGGAGAGACCCAGTACTTC	CASSVGVRGETQYF
12	.	.	TRBV6-5	TRBJ2-7	TGTGCCAGCAGTTACTCGGGGGTCGAGCAGTACTTC	CASSYSGVEQYF
15	.	once	TRBV4-2	TRBJ2-1	TGTGCCAGCTCCCCGGCAGGACAGAACTACAATGAGCAGTTCTTC	CASSPAGQNYNEQFF
15	.	.	TRBV7-2	TRBJ2-2	TGTGCCAGCAGCTCCAGGACGGTTCACACCGGGGAGCTGTTTTTT	CASSSRTVHTGELFF
16	.	once	TRBV11-2	TRBJ1-1	TGTGCCAGCTGCATCGGGGAGGGTACGGTGAACACTGAAGCTTTCTTT	CASCIGEGTVNTEAFF
17	.	.	TRBV7-9	TRBJ1-2	TGTGCCAGCAGCTCCCTGGGGAGGGCGGGGAGTCCCTATGGCTACACCTTC	CASSSLGRAGSPYGYTF
14	TRBD1	.	TRBV6-6	TRBJ1-6	TGTGCCAGCAGCCTACAGGGGGGGAATTCACCCCTCCACTTT	CASSLQGGNSPLHF
15	.	.	TRBV7-2	TRBJ2-3	TGTGCCAGCAGCTACTGGGACAGGGATCTCCGGGGGGGATATTTT	CASSYWDRDLRGGYF
12	TRBD1	.	TRBV10-3	TRBJ2-1	TGTGCCATCAGGGGACAGGGGAATGAGCAGTTCTTC	CAIRGQGNEQFF
16	.	.	TRBV27	TRBJ2-7	TGTGCCAGCAGTCACCTCGGGGGTGGGTCGGTCGGCGAGCAGTACTTC	CASSHLGGGSVGEQYF